These 23 T cell receptor beta chains came from one sample sequenced in a study of blood T cell repertoires in COVID-19. Using immunoSEQ multiplex PCR, the repertoire was profiled, and TCRdb retains in-frame clones only, with some absent. In the table there are 400,000 or so clones, around 91% of which are singletons. Sequencing was done on a sample of peripheral blood. These receptors were obtained from a woman aged 35 to 49 with COVID-19, enrolled during active disease.

This clone was seen a single time. The chain employs TRBV19 and TRBJ1-1; 9 bases are shared with TRBD1. V gave up 2 bases and J gave up 4 bases; unmatched junction bases: 8. The V gene's germline CDR1 is LNHDA and CDR2 SQIVND (reference sequence). The CDR3 length is 16 residues. The CDR3 DNA sequence: TGTGCCAGTAGTATACCGGGACAGGGAGGTCGCACTGAAGCTTTCTTT. This gives the protein CASSIPGQGGRTEAFF.

The chain couples TRBV2 to TRBJ1-5; TRBD1 agrees at 7 bases. Germline V gives CDR1 SNHLY, CDR2 FYNNEI. The V and J ends lost 4 bases and 6 bases, in that order; junction bases with no gene match: 9. This CDR3 is 15 amino acids long. CDR3 sequence reads: CASSGWSGGVQPQHF. CDR3 coding DNA: TGTGCCAGCAGTGGCTGGTCAGGGGGTGTTCAGCCCCAGCATTTT.

The rearrangement links TRBV27 to TRBJ2-7; possible D gene TRBD2, 5 bases. Trimming left V 3 bases short and J 2 bases short, with 11 bases between. Looked up from germline, CDR1 is MNHEY and CDR2 is SMNVEV (reference sequence). CDR3 length: 14 residues. DNA of the CDR3: TGTGCCAGCAGTTTCACGGGAACAGCCTACGAGCAGTACTTC. This encodes CASSFTGTAYEQYF.

CDR3: CASSLSREKLFF. The CDR3 DNA follows: TGTGCCAGCAGTTTAAGTCGGGAAAAACTGTTTTTT. The chain joins TRBV12-3 or TRBV12-4 to TRBJ1-4, with D uncertain. Deletions cut 2 bases from V and 8 bases from J, with 6 bases between. The CDR3 has 12 residues.

This chain links TRBV19 with TRBJ2-6, with 9 bases lining up with TRBD1. Per germline, CDR1 LNHDA and CDR2 SQIVND (reference sequence). CDR3 size: 17 residues. Trimming cost V 3 bases and J 2 bases; bases outside gene matches: 5. The CDR3 sequence is CASSITGDRAGANVLTF. The CDR3 DNA reads TGTGCCAGTAGTATCACGGGGGACAGGGCTGGGGCCAACGTCCTGACTTTC.

The V and J genes are TRBV30 and TRBJ1-1; 8 nucleotides agree with TRBD1. J was trimmed by 11 bases and V by 4 bases; bases with no gene match: 12. The CDR3 consists of 13 residues. CDR1 GTSNPN and CDR2 SVGIG come from the germline V gene (reference sequence). CDR3 protein: CAWTSDRDKGAFF. The CDR3 coding sequence is TGTGCCTGGACCTCGGACAGGGACAAGGGTGCTTTCTTT.

This chain uses TRBV5-4 with TRBJ1-2; TRBD1 agrees at 7 bases. Germline V CDR1 and CDR2: SGHNT, YYREEE (reference sequence). The CDR3 runs to 15 residues. V lost 0 bases and J lost 4; bases outside the gene matches: 6. CDR3 coding DNA: TGTGCCAGCAGCTTGGAGGCCAGGGGGACCTATGGCTACACCTTC. Amino acids: CASSLEARGTYGYTF.

The chain has TRBV5-4 and TRBJ2-1; 9 bases align to TRBD2. The CDR3 is 15 residues long. The V and J ends lost 1 base and 2 bases, in that order; junction bases with no gene match: 1. The germline gives CDR1 SGHNT, CDR2 YYREEE (reference sequence). CDR3 in DNA: TGTGCCAGCAGCTTGTCTAGCGGGGCCTACAATGAGCAGTTCTTC. This codes for CASSLSSGAYNEQFF.

V usage is TRBV5-1 and J usage is TRBJ2-2; 8 bases align to TRBD1. The CDR3 consists of 15 residues. The germline V gene encodes CDR1 SGHRS and CDR2 YFSETQ. With 4 bases clipped from V and 1 base from J, the junction kept 3 bases outside the gene matches. The chain's CDR3 is CASSKGQGNTGELFF. The DNA of the CDR3 is TGCGCCAGCAGCAAAGGACAGGGGAACACCGGGGAGCTGTTTTTT.

The chain uses TRBV4-3 and TRBJ2-1; 11 positions agree with TRBD2. Unmatched junction bases numbered 21, after V lost 1 base and J lost 7 bases. The CDR3 has 21 amino acids. The germline CDR1 and CDR2 sequences are LGHNA and YSLEER. The CDR3 nucleotides read TGCGCCAGCAGCCAAGTCTTTGTCCGAGCAGGGTCTAGCGGGAGGTGGAATGAGCAGTTCTTC. As protein: CASSQVFVRAGSSGRWNEQFF.

This chain uses TRBV6-6 with TRBJ1-5; D is undetermined. Germline V CDR1 and CDR2: MNHNY, SVGAGI (reference sequence). V was trimmed by 7 bases and J by 4 bases, leaving 11 bases between them. CDR3 size: 13 residues. The CDR3 region is CASKANRNQPQHF. Here the CDR3 DNA reads TGTGCCAGCAAGGCAAACAGAAATCAGCCCCAGCATTTT.

V is TRBV9 and J is TRBJ2-5; 8 positions agree with TRBD2. The CDR3 totals 15 residues. V dropped 2 bases and J dropped 5; count of bases not matched to a gene: 8. Germline V CDR1 and CDR2: SGDLS, YYNGEE. In nucleotides, the CDR3 is TGTGCCAGCAGCGTCTTAAGACTAGCGAAGGAGACCCAGTACTTC. This gives the protein CASSVLRLAKETQYF.

V usage is TRBV23-1 and J usage is TRBJ2-1; possibly TRBD2 for D (6 bases). TRBV23-1 has ORF status, its function being uncertain. This CDR3 comprises 16 residues. Trimming removed 0 bases at V and 9 bases at J, with 18 bases between. The CDR3 DNA follows: TGCGCCAGCAGTCAATCGGAGGGGCCCTGGGGTAGTGAGCAGTTCTTC. This codes for CASSQSEGPWGSEQFF.

This chain joins TRBV4-3 and TRBJ2-7; 7 positions agree with TRBD2. Germline CDR1 and CDR2: LGHNA and YSLEER. Unmatched junction bases numbered 10, after V lost 1 base and J lost 4 bases. The CDR3 has 16 residues. The CDR3 region is CASSQVPLASGYEQYF. In DNA form, the CDR3 reads TGCGCCAGCAGCCAAGTCCCACTAGCGTCAGGTTACGAGCAGTACTTC.

The V gene is TRBV9, the J gene TRBJ2-1; TRBD2 agrees at 11 bases. CDR1 SGDLS and CDR2 YYNGEE come from the germline V gene. The CDR3 spans 16 residues. V lost 0 bases, J lost 3 bases, and 2 bases stayed unmatched. The CDR3: CASSVGGLADYNEQFF. CDR3 sequence (DNA): TGTGCCAGCAGCGTAGGGGGACTAGCGGACTACAATGAGCAGTTCTTC. The whole variable domain, remainder taken from reference TRBV9 and TRBJ2-1, is DSGVTQTPKHLITATGQRVTLRCSPRSGDLSVYWYQQSLDQGLQFLIQYYNGEERAKGNILERFSAQQFPDLHSELNLSSLELGDSALYFCASSVGGLADYNEQFFGPGTRLTVL.

V and J are TRBV5-6 and TRBJ1-3; D gene uncertain. The germline gives CDR1 SGHDT, CDR2 YYEEEE. This CDR3 spans 15 amino acids. The germline V and J ends were trimmed by 2 bases and 0 bases, with 9 bases remaining between them. In nucleotides, the CDR3 is TGTGCCAGCAGCTTCAGCGGGAGCTCTGGAAACACCATATATTTT. This sequence encodes CASSFSGSSGNTIYF.

The chain couples TRBV7-2 to TRBJ1-3; 8 bases map to TRBD1. Looked up from germline, CDR1 is SGHTA and CDR2 is FQGNSA. V shed 5 bases, J shed 4 bases, and the junction held 4 bases outside the gene matches. This CDR3 has 14 residues. CDR3 nucleotides: TGTGCCAGCAGCCCCCGGACAGGGGGAAACACCATATATTTT. Protein sequence: CASSPRTGGNTIYF.

The rearrangement joins TRBV28 to TRBJ1-2; D ambiguous. The CDR3 consists of 15 residues. Germline V gene data show CDR1 as MDHEN and CDR2 as SYDVKM. The V and J ends lost 1 base and 2 bases respectively, with 11 bases between them. The CDR3 bases are TGTGCCAGCAGTTTATCTGGGCAGGCAAACTATGGCTACACCTTC. It yields the protein CASSLSGQANYGYTF.

The chain has TRBV30 and TRBJ1-2, with no clear D. This CDR3 is built from 12 residues. Looked up from germline, CDR1 is GTSNPN and CDR2 is SVGIG (reference sequence). The V gene lost 0 bases and the J gene lost 3 bases, with 5 bases spanning the gap. The CDR3 loop reads CAWSVHHYGYTF. For the CDR3, the DNA is TGTGCCTGGAGTGTACATCACTATGGCTACACCTTC.

The V and J genes are TRBV21-1 and TRBJ1-6; the D call TRBD1 from the table was never checked on the DNA. TRBV21-1 is shown as a pseudogene. This CDR3 is built from 22 residues. The DNA of the CDR3 is TGTGCTAAAGAGGGGACAGAAAAGAGGGATTCACCCCTCCCGCAGAGGGATTCACCCCTCCACTTT. Translated, it gives CAKEGTEKRDSPLPQRDSPLHF.

The CDR3 sequence is CASSSYDSYEQYF. In DNA form, the CDR3 reads TGTGCCAGCAGTAGCTACGACTCCTACGAGCAGTACTTC. This sequence joins TRBV28 and TRBJ2-7; the D is unclear. The ends were cut back, 5 bases at V and 0 bases at J, with 8 bases in the middle. From germline, CDR1 is MDHEN and CDR2 SYDVKM. The CDR3 sequence is 13 residues long.

This chain joins TRBV5-4 and TRBJ2-1; 8 bases align to TRBD2. Trimming removed 4 bases from V and 5 bases from J; junction bases left unmatched: 11. The CDR3 consists of 16 residues. Per the germline V gene, CDR1 is SGHNT and CDR2 is YYREEE (reference sequence). The CDR3 loop reads CASSRMKASGHNEQFF. CDR3 coding DNA: TGTGCCAGCAGCCGGATGAAGGCTAGCGGGCACAATGAGCAGTTCTTC.

This chain links TRBV28 with TRBJ1-1; 7 positions match TRBD1. J gave up 5 bases and V 4 bases, and 16 bases lay outside the gene matches. The CDR3 loop spans 17 amino acids. Looked up from germline, CDR1 is MDHEN and CDR2 is SYDVKM. CDR3 region: CASSSPGQTLKGTEAFF. CDR3 sequence (DNA): TGTGCCAGCAGTTCTCCGGGACAGACTTTAAAGGGTACTGAAGCTTTCTTT.